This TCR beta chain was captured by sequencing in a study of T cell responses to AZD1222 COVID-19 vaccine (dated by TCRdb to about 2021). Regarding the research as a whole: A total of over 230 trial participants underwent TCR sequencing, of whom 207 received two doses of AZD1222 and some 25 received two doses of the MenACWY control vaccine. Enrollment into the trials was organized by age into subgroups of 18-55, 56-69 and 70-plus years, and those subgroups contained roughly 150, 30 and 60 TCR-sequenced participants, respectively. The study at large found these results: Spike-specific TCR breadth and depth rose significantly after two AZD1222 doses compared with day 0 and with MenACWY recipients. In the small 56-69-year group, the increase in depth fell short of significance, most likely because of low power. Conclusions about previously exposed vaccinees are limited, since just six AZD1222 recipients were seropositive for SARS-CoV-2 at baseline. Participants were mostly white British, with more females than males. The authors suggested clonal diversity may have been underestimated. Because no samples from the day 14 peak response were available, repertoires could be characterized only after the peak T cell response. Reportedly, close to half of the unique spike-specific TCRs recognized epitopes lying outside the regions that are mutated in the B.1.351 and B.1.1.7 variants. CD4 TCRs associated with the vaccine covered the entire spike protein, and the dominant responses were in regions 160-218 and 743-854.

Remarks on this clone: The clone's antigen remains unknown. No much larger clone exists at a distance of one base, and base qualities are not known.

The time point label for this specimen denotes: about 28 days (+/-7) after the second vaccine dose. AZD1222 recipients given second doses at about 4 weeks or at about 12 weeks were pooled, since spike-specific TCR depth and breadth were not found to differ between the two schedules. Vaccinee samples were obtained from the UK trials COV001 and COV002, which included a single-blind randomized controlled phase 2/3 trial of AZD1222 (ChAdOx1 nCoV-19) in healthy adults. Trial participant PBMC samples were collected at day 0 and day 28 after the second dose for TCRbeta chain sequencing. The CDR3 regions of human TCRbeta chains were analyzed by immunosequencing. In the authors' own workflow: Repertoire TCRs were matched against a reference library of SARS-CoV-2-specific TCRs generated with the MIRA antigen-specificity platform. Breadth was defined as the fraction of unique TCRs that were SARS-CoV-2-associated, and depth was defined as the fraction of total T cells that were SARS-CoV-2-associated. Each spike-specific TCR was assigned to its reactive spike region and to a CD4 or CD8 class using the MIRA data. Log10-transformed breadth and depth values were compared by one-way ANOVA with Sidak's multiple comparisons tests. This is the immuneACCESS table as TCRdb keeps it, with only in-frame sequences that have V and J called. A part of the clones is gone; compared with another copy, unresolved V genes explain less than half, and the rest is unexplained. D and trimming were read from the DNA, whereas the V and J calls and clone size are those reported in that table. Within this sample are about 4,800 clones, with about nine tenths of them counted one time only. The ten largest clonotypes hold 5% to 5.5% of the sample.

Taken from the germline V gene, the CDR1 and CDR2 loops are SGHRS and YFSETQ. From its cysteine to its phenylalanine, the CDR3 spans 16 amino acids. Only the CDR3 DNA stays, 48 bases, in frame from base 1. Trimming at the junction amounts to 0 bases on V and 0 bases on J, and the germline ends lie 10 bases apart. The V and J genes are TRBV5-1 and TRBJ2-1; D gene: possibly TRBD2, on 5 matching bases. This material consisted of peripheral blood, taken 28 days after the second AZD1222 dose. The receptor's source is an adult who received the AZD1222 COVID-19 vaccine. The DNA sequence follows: TGCGCCAGCAGCTTGGTTTCGGGGAGCTCCTACAATGAGCAGTTCTTC. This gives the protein CASSLVSGSSYNEQFF.